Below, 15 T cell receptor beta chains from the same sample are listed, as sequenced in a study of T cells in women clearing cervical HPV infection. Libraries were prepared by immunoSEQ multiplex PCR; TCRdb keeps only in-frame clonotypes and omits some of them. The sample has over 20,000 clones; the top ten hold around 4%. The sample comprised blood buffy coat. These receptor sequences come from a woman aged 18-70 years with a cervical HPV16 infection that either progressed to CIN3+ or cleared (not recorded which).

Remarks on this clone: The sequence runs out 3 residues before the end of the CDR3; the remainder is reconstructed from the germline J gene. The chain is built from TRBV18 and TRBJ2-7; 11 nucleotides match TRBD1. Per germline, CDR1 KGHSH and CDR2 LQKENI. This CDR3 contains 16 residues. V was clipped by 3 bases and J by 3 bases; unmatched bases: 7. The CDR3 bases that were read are TGTGCCAGCTCACCGAGCGGGACAGGGGGTGGCTACGAG. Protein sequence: CASSPSGTGGGYE. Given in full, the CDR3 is CASSPSGTGGGYEQYF.

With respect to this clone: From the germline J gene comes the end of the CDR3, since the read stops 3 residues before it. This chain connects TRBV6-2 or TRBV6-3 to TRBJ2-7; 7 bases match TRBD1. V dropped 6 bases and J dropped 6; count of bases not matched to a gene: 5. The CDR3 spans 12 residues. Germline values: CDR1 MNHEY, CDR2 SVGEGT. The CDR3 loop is CASSQAGGEQYF. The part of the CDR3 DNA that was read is TGTGCCAGCAGCCAAGCAGGGGGCGAG.

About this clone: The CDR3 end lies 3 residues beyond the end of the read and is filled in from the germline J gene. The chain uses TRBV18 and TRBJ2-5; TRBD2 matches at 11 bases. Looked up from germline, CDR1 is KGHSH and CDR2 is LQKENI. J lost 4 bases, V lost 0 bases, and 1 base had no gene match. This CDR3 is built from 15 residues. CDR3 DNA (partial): TGTGCCAGCTCACCACCGACTAGCGGGACAGAGACC. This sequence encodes CASSPPTSGTET. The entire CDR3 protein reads CASSPPTSGTETQYF.

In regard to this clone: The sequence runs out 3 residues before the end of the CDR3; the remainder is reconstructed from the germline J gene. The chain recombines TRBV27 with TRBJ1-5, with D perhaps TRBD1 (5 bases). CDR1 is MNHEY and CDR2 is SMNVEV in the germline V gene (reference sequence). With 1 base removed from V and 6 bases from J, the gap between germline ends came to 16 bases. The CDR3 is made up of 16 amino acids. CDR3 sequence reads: CASSLLGGQGSQPQHF. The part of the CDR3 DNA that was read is TGTGCCAGCAGTTTATTAGGTGGGCAGGGTAGTCAGCCC.

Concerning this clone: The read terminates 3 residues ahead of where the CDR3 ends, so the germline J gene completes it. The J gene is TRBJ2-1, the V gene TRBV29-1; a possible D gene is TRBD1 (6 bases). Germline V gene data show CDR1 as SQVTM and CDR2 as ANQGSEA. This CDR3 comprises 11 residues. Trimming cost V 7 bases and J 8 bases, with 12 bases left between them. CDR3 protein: CSGYRDHEQFF. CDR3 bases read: TGCAGCGGCTACAGGGACCATGAG.

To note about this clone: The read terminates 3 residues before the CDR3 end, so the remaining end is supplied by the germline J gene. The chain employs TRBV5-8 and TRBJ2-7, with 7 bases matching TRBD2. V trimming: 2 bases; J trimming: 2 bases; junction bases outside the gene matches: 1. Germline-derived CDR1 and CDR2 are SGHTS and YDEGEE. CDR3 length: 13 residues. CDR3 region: CASSFGGTYEQYF. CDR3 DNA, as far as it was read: TGTGCCAGCAGCTTCGGGGGGACCTACGAG.

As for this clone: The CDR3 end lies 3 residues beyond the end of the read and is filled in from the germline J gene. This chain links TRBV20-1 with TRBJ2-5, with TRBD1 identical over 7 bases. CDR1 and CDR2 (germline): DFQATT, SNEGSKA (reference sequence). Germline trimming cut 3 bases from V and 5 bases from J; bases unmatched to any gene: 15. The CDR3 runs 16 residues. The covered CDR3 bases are TGCAGTGCTAGTGGCACGACAGGGAAGTTTGGGGAGACC. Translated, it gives CSASGTTGKFGET. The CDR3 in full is CSASGTTGKFGETQYF.

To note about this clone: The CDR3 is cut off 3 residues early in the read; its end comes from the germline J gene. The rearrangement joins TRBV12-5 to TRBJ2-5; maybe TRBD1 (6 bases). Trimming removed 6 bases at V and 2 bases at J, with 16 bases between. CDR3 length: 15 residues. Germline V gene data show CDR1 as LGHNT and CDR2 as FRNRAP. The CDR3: CASGPGVRIQETQYF. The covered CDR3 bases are TGTGCTAGTGGCCCAGGGGTCCGAATTCAAGAGACC. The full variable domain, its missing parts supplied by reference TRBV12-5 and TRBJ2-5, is DARVTQTPRHKVTEMGQEVTMRCQPILGHNTVFWYRQTMMQGLELLAYFRNRAPLDDSGMPKDRFSAEMPDATLATLKIQPSEPRDSAVYFCASGPGVRIQETQYFGPGTRLLVL.

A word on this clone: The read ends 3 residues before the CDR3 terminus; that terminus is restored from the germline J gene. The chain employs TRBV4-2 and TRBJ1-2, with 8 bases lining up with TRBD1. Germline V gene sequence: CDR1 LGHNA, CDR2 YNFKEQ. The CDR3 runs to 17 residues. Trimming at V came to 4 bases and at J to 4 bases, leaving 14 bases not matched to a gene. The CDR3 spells CASSPPTDRALVYGYTF. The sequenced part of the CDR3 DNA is TGTGCCAGCAGCCCACCTACGGACAGGGCGCTCGTCTATGGC.

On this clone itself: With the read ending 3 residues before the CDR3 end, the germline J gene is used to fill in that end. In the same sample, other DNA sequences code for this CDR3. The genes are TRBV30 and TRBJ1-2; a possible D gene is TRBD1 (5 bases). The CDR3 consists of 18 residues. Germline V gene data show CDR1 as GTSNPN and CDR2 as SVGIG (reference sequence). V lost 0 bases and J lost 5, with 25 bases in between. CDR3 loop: CAWSVRSKGQVGVYGYTF. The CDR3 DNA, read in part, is TGTGCCTGGAGTGTGCGATCGAAGGGGCAGGTGGGAGTTTATGGC.

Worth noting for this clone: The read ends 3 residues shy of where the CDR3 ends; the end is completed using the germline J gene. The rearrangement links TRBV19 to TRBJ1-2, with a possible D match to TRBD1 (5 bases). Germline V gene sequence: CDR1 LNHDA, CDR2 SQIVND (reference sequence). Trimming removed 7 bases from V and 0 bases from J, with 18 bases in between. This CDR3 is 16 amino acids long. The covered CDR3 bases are TGTGCCAGTACGCCGTGGACAAGGGTAACTAACTATGGC. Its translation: CASTPWTRVTNYG. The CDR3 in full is CASTPWTRVTNYGYTF.

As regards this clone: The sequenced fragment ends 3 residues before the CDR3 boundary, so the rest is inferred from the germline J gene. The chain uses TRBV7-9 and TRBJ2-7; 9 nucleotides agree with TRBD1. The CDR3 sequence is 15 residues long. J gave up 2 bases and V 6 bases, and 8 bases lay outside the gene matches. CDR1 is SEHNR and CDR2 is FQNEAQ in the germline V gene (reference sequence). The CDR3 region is CASSTGTGFTYEQYF. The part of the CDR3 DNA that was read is TGTGCCAGCAGTACCGGGACAGGGTTTACCTACGAG.

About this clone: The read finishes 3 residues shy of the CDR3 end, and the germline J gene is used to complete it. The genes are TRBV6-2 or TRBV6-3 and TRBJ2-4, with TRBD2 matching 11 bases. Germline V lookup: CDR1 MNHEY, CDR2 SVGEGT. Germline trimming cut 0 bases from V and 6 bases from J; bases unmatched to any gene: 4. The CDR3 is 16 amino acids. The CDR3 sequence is CASSYSSGLAGNIQYF. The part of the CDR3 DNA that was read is TGTGCCAGCAGTTACTCATCTGGACTAGCGGGAAACATT.

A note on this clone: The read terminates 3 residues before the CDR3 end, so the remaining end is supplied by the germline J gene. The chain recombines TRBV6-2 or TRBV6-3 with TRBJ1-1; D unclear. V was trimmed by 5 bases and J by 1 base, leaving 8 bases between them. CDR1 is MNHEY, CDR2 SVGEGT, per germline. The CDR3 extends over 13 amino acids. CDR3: CASSILENTEAFF. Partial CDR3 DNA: TGTGCCAGCAGTATACTCGAGAACACTGAA.

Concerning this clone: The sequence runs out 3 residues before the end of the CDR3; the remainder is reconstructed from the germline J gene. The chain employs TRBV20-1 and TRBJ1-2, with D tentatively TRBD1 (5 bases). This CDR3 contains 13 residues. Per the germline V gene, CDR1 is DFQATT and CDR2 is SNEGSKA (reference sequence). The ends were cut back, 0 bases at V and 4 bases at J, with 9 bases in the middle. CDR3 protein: CSAREGVAYGYTF. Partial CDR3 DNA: TGCAGTGCTAGAGAAGGGGTTGCCTATGGC.